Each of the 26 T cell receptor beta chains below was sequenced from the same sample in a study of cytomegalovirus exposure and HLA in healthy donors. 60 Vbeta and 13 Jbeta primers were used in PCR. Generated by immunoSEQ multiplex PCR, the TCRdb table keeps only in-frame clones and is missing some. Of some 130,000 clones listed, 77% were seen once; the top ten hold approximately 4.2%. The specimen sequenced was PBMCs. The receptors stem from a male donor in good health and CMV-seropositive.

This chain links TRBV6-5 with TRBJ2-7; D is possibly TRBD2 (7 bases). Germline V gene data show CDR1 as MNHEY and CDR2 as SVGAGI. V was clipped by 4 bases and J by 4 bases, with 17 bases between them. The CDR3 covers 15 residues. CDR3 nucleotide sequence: TGTGCCAGCAGTTCTGCGAAACGGGGGGCTTACGAGCAGTACTTC. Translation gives CASSSAKRGAYEQYF.

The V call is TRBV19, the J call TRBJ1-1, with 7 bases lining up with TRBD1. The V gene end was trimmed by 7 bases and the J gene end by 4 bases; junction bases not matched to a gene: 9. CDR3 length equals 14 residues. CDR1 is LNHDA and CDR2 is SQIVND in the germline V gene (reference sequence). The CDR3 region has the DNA TGTGCCAGTACCCCACCAGGGGGGAGCACTGAAGCTTTCTTT. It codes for CASTPPGGSTEAFF.

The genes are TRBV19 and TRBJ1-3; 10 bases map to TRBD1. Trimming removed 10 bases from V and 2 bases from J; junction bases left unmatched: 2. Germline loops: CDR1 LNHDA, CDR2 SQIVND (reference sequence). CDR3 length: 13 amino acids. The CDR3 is CATGQGAGNTIYF. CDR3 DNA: TGTGCCACCGGACAGGGGGCTGGAAACACCATATATTTT. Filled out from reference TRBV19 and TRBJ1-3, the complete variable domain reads DGGITQSPKYLFRKEGQNVTLSCEQNLNHDAMYWYRQDPGQGLRLIYYSQIVNDFQKGDIAEGYSVSREKKESFPLTVTSAQKNPTAFYLCATGQGAGNTIYFGEGSWLTVV.

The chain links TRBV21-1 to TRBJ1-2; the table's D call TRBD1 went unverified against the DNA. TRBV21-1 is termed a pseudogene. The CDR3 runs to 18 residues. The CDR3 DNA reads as TGTGCCAGCAGCAAAAAGGGGACAGGGAGGGCACGGCAGGATGGCTACACCTTC. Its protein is CASSKKGTGRARQDGYTF.

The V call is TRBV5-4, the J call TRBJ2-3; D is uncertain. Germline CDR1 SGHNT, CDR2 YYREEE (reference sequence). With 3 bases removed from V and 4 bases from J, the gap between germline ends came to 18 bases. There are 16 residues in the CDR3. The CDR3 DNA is TGTGCCAGCAGCTCTAGACTGATAGCTTCCCCAGATACGCAGTATTTT. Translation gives CASSSRLIASPDTQYF.

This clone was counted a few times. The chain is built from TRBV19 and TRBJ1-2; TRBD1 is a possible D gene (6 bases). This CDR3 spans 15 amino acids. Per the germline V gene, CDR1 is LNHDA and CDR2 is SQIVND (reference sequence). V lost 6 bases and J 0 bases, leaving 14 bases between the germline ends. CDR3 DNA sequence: TGTGCCAGTAGGCAATTTCAGGGGTCTAACTATGGCTACACCTTC. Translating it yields CASRQFQGSNYGYTF.

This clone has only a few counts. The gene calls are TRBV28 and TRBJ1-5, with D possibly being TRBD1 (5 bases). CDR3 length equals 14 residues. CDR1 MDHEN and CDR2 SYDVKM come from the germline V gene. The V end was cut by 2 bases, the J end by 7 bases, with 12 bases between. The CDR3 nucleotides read TGTGCCAGCAGTTTAAGCTGGCAGGGCCAGCCCCAGCATTTT. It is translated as CASSLSWQGQPQHF.

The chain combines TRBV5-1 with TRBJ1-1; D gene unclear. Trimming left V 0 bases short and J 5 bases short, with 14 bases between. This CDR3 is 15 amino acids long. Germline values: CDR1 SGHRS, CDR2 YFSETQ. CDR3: CASSLVRPGLTEAFF. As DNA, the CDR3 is TGCGCCAGCAGCTTGGTTAGACCTGGGCTTACTGAAGCTTTCTTT.

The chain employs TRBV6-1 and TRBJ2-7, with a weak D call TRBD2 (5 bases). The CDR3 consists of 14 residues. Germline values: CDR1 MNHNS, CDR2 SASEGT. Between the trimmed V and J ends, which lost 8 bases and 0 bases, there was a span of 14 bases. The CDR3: CASRSRGSSYEQYF. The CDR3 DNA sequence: TGTGCCAGCCGCTCGAGAGGGAGCTCCTACGAGCAGTACTTC.

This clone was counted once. CDR3 bases: TGTGCCAGCAGCGTTAGTCAGGGAATCTACACTGAAGCTTTCTTT. It is translated as CASSVSQGIYTEAFF. The V call is TRBV2, the J call TRBJ1-1; tentative D call: TRBD1 (5 bases). Between the trimmed V and J ends, which lost 6 bases and 3 bases, there was a span of 17 bases. Germline CDR1 and CDR2: SNHLY and FYNNEI. The CDR3 runs 15 residues. The full variable domain, in which reference TRBV2 and TRBJ1-1 provide the parts outside the CDR3, is EPEVTQTPSHQVTQMGQEVILRCVPISNHLYFYWYRQILGQKVEFLVSFYNNEISEKSEIFDDQFSVERPDGSNFTLKIRSTKLEDSAMYFCASSVSQGIYTEAFFGQGTRLTVV.

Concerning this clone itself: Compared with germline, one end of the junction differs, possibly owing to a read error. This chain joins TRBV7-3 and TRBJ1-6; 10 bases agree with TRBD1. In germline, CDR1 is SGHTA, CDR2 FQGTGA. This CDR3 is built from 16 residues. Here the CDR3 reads CASSLTGTGVGSPLHF. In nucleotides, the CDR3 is TGTGCCAGCAGCCTAACCGGGACAGGGGTCGGTTCACCCCTCCACTTT.

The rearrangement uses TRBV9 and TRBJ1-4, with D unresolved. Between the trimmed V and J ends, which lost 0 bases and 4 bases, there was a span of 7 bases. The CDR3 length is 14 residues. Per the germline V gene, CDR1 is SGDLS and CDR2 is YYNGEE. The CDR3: CASSVGRINEKLFF. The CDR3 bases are TGTGCCAGCAGCGTAGGCAGGATTAATGAAAAACTGTTTTTT. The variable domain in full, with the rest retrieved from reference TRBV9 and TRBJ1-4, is DSGVTQTPKHLITATGQRVTLRCSPRSGDLSVYWYQQSLDQGLQFLIQYYNGEERAKGNILERFSAQQFPDLHSELNLSSLELGDSALYFCASSVGRINEKLFFGSGTQLSVL.

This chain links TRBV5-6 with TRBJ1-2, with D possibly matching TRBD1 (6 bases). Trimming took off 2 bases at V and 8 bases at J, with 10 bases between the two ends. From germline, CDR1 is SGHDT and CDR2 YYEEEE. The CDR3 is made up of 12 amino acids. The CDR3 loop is CASSFDRNGYTF. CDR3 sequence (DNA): TGTGCCAGCAGCTTCGACAGGAACGGCTACACCTTC.

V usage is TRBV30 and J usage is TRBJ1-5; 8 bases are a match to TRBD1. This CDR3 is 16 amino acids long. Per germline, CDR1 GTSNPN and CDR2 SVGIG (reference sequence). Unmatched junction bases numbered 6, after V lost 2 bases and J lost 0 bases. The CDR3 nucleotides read TGTGCCTGGAGTCCCCGGACAGGGTTTAGCAATCAGCCCCAGCATTTT. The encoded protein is CAWSPRTGFSNQPQHF.

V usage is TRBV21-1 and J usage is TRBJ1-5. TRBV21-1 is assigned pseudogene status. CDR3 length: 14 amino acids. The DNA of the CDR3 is TGTGCCAGCATTAGCTCGGGTAGCAATCAGCCCCAGCATTTT. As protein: CASISSGSNQPQHF.

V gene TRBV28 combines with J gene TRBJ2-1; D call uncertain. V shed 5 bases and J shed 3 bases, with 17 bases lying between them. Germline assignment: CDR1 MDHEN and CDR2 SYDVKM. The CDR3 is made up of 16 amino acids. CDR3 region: CASSPYGQRGYNEQFF. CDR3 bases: TGTGCCAGCAGTCCGTACGGCCAGCGTGGCTACAATGAGCAGTTCTTC.

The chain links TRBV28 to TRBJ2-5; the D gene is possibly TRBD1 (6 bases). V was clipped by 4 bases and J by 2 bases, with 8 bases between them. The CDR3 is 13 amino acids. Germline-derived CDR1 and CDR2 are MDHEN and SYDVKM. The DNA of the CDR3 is TGTGCCAGCAGTTCCGGACAGCAAGAGACCCAGTACTTC. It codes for CASSSGQQETQYF.

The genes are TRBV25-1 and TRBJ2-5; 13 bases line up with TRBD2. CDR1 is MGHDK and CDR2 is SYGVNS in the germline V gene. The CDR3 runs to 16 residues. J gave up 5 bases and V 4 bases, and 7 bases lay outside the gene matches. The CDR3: CASSGAGTSGVETQYF. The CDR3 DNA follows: TGTGCCAGCAGTGGCGCCGGGACTAGCGGGGTTGAGACCCAGTACTTC.

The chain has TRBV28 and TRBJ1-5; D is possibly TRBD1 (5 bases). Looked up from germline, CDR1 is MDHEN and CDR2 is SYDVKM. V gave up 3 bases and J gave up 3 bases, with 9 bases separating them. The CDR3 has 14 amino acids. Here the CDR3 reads CASSFDSLNQPQHF. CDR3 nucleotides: TGTGCCAGCAGTTTTGACAGTCTCAATCAGCCCCAGCATTTT. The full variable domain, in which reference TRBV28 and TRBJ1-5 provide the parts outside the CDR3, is DVKVTQSSRYLVKRTGEKVFLECVQDMDHENMFWYRQDPGLGLRLIYFSYDVKMKEKGDIPEGYSVSREKKERFSLILESASTNQTSMYLCASSFDSLNQPQHFGDGTRLSIL.

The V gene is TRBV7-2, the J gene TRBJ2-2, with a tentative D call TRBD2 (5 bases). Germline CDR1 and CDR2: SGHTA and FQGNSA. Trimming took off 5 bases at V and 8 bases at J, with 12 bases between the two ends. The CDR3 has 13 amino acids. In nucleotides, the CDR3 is TGTGCCAGCAGCCCGACGTGGAGGGGGGAGCTGTTTTTT. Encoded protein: CASSPTWRGELFF.

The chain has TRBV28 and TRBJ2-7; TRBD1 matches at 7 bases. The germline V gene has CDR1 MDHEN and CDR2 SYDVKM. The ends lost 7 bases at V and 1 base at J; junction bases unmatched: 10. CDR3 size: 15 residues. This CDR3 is CASTSSPDRSYEQYF. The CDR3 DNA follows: TGTGCCAGCACCTCGAGCCCGGACAGGTCCTACGAGCAGTACTTC. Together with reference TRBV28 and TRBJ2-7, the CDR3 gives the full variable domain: DVKVTQSSRYLVKRTGEKVFLECVQDMDHENMFWYRQDPGLGLRLIYFSYDVKMKEKGDIPEGYSVSREKKERFSLILESASTNQTSMYLCASTSSPDRSYEQYFGPGTRLTVT.

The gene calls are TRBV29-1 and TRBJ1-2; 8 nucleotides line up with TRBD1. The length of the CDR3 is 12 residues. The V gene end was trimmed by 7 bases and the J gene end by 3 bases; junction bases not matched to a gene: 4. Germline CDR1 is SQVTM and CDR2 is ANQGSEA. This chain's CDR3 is CSATTGDYGYTF. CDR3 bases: TGCAGCGCCACGACAGGGGACTATGGCTACACCTTC.

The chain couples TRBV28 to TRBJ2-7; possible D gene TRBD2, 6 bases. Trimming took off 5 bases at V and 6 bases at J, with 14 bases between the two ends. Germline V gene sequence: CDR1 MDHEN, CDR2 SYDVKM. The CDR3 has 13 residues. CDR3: CASSPLLAREQYF. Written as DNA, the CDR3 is TGTGCCAGCAGTCCTCTACTAGCTCGCGAGCAGTACTTC.

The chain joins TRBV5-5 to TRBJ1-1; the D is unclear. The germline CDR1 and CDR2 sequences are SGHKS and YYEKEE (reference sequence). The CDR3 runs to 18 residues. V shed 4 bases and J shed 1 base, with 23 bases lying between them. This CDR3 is CASSPLGLLGQPNTEAFF. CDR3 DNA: TGTGCCAGCAGCCCGTTGGGCCTCCTGGGCCAGCCGAACACTGAAGCTTTCTTT. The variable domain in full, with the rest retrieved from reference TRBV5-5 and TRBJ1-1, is DAGVTQSPTHLIKTRGQQVTLRCSPISGHKSVSWYQQVLGQGPQFIFQYYEKEERGRGNFPDRFSARQFPNYSSELNVNALLLGDSALYLCASSPLGLLGQPNTEAFFGQGTRLTVV.

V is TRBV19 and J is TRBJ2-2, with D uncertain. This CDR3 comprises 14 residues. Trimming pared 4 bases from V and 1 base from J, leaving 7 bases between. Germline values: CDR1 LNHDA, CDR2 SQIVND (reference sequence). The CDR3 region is CASSRAENTGELFF. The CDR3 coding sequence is TGTGCCAGTAGTAGGGCAGAGAACACCGGGGAGCTGTTTTTT.

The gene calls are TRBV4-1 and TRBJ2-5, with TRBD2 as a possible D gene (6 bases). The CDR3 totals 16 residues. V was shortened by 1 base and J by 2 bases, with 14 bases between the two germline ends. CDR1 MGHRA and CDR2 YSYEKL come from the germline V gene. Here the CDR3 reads CASSQALTGLQETQYF. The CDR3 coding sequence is TGCGCCAGCAGCCAAGCCCTAACGGGACTTCAAGAGACCCAGTACTTC.